This T cell receptor (beta chain) was observed in a study of control samples from healthy donors and cancer patients. Repertoires were generated with immunoSEQ multiplex PCR, while TCRdb's copy carries only in-frame clones and drops some. The sample includes 170,000 or so clones, 75% to 95% of them seen just once. Source material: blood. This clonotype originated in a woman aged 40 to 50 in good health.

The CDR3 region has the DNA TGCGCCAGCAGCCTGGGGACTGAGTACCAAGAGACCCAGTACTTC. It yields the protein CASSLGTEYQETQYF. The chain is built from TRBV5-1 and TRBJ2-5; the D gene is possibly TRBD2 (6 bases). The V end was cut by 4 bases, the J end by 0 bases, with 13 bases between. Looked up from germline, CDR1 is SGHRS and CDR2 is YFSETQ. This CDR3 contains 15 residues.